This is a list of T cell receptor beta chains from one sample in a study of shared clonotypes between healthy human individuals. The table came from immunoSEQ multiplex PCR; TCRdb's copy has only in-frame clones and leaves some out. Among fewer than 1.6 million clones listed, approximately 98.5% were seen once. Sequences were obtained from naive CD4+ T cells sorted from blood. The receptors come from a man under 40 in good health. CDR3s include the opening cysteine and the closing phenylalanine or tryptophan. A D gene is named only where the DNA matches it firmly.

v_call	d_call	j_call	cdr3_nt	cdr3_aa
TRBV4-2	NA	TRBJ2-7	TGTGCCAGCAGCCAAGGAGAGGGGGGGGCAGGCGAGCAGTACTTC	CASSQGEGGAGEQYF
TRBV5-1	NA	TRBJ2-7	TGCGCCAGCAGCTTGGAGGTCAACTACGAGCAGTACTTC	CASSLEVNYEQYF
TRBV5-1	TRBD2	TRBJ2-3	TGCGCCAGCAGCACCGCGGGAGTTAGCACAGATACGCAGTATTTT	CASSTAGVSTDTQYF
TRBV7-9	NA	TRBJ2-3	TGTGCCAGCAGCCTAGAGCGGGCCACAGATACGCAGTATTTT	CASSLERATDTQYF
TRBV28	NA	TRBJ2-3	TGTGCCAGCAGTACACCCCAGGGTCGGGAGACCACAGATACGCAGTATTTT	CASSTPQGRETTDTQYF
TRBV4-2	NA	TRBJ2-7	TGTGCCAGCAGCCAAGCGGCTGGGGCGACAGCAAGCCTCGAGCAGTACTTC	CASSQAAGATASLEQYF
TRBV11-2	NA	TRBJ2-5	TGTGCCAGCGCGAGGGTCGAGACCCAGTACTTC	CASARVETQYF
TRBV29-1	NA	TRBJ1-1	TGCAGCCTAACGCGCTTGGGGACTGAAGCTTTCTTT	CSLTRLGTEAFF
TRBV18	NA	TRBJ2-7	TGTGCCAGCTCACCTGGGGTGGGTTCCTACGAGCAGTACTTC	CASSPGVGSYEQYF
TRBV27	NA	TRBJ1-5	TGTGCCAGCAGTTCAAGGGTCCTTCAGCCCCAGCATTTT	CASSSRVLQPQHF
TRBV5-1	TRBD1	TRBJ2-2	TGCGCCAGCAGCTCGGGACAGGGAGTAGGGACCGGGGAGCTGTTTTTT	CASSSGQGVGTGELFF
TRBV19	NA	TRBJ2-7	TGTGCCAGTAGTGTCACCGTCGGCGAGCAGTACTTC	CASSVTVGEQYF
TRBV28	NA	TRBJ2-1	TGTGCCAGCCTAGAAACCACAGGGTCGGTCTTTACTAATGAGCAGTTCTTC	CASLETTGSVFTNEQFF
TRBV6-4	TRBD2	TRBJ2-3	TGTGCCAGCAGAGCTAGCGGGAGTTCGAGTACGCAGTATTTT	CASRASGSSSTQYF
TRBV10-3	NA	TRBJ2-5	TGTGCCATCAGTGAGAGGCGGGAAGGGAAGACCCAGTACTTC	CAISERREGKTQYF
TRBV5-1	TRBD1	TRBJ2-3	TGCGCCAGCAGCCCCAGGACAGGGTCCACAGATACGCAGTATTTT	CASSPRTGSTDTQYF
TRBV28	NA	TRBJ2-7	TGTGCCAGCAGTTGGATACAGGGAACCTACGAGCAGTACTTC	CASSWIQGTYEQYF
TRBV7-2	TRBD1	TRBJ1-1	TGTGCCAGCAGCCCCCCGGTAGGGGGCGCTGAAGCTTTCTTT	CASSPPVGGAEAFF
TRBV18	NA	TRBJ1-3	TGTGCCAGCTCCCCAGGGGTCCCGAGCTCTGGAAACACCATATATTTT	CASSPGVPSSGNTIYF
TRBV11-2	NA	TRBJ2-7	TGTGCCAGCAGCTCCCTTGGGGGGCGGGCCGGCGAGCAGTACTTC	CASSSLGGRAGEQYF